These 26 T cell receptor beta chains came from one sample sequenced in a study of Tregs in tolerant kidney transplant recipients. Generated by immunoSEQ multiplex PCR, the TCRdb table keeps only in-frame clones and is missing some. Here the sample spans 50,000 or so clones, around 90% being singletons. The nonmyeloablative bone marrow transplants came from related graft donors, with transient mixed chimerism. Sequenced here: CD8+ T cells from blood (PBMCs), sampled 12 months after the transplant. Receptor source: a human patient who received a combined kidney and bone marrow transplant. The T cells may come from the graft donor.

The rearrangement uses TRBV4-3 and TRBJ2-3, with 7 bases aligning to TRBD2. Per germline, CDR1 LGHNA and CDR2 YSLEER. The V segment lost 4 bases and the J segment 3 bases; nucleotides outside the gene matches: 10. CDR3 size: 16 residues. The CDR3 region has the DNA TGCGCCAGCAGCCGGGCCCTAGCGGTTATTACAGATACGCAGTATTTT. It specifies CASSRALAVITDTQYF.

The V call is TRBV9, the J call TRBJ2-3; 9 bases are a match to TRBD2. V lost 2 bases and J lost 0; bases outside the gene matches: 4. Germline V gene lookup returns CDR1 SGDLS and CDR2 YYNGEE. The CDR3 has 16 amino acids. CDR3 DNA: TGTGCCAGCAGCGTTGGGACTAGCAGAAGCACAGATACGCAGTATTTT. Translation gives CASSVGTSRSTDTQYF. Full variable domain (outside the CDR3, taken from reference TRBV9 and TRBJ2-3): DSGVTQTPKHLITATGQRVTLRCSPRSGDLSVYWYQQSLDQGLQFLIQYYNGEERAKGNILERFSAQQFPDLHSELNLSSLELGDSALYFCASSVGTSRSTDTQYFGPGTRLTVL.

The rearrangement links TRBV27 to TRBJ2-5; D may be TRBD2 (6 bases). The CDR3 is 14 amino acids. CDR1 and CDR2 (germline): MNHEY, SMNVEV (reference sequence). Trimming left V 8 bases short and J 2 bases short, with 15 bases between. CDR3 bases: TGTGCCAGCGGACTACTAGGGATTCAAGAGACCCAGTACTTC. Residues: CASGLLGIQETQYF.

The chain links TRBV29-1 to TRBJ2-1, with 8 bases that match TRBD1. The J segment lost 6 bases and the V segment lost 6 bases, leaving 10 bases of the junction unmatched. Germline loops: CDR1 SQVTM, CDR2 ANQGSEA. The CDR3 contains 14 residues. The CDR3 DNA reads as TGCAGCGTAGGGTTCAGGGGGCGAATCAATGAGCAGTTCTTC. This sequence encodes CSVGFRGRINEQFF.

The J gene is TRBJ2-5, the V gene TRBV7-6; D is perhaps TRBD2 (6 bases). Per germline, CDR1 SGHVS and CDR2 FNYEAQ. Trimming stripped 4 bases from V and 9 bases from J, with 12 bases between. The CDR3 sequence is 12 residues long. The CDR3 spells CASSSTGTPQYF. The CDR3 DNA reads as TGTGCCAGCAGCTCAACCGGGACTCCCCAGTACTTC.

By sample share, this clone is medium-sized. A junction boundary mismatches the germline segment, possibly from a read error. This sequence joins TRBV5-6 and TRBJ1-6; no reliable D call. The CDR3 has 16 amino acids. Germline loops: CDR1 SGHDT, CDR2 YYEEEE. The CDR3 DNA sequence: TGTGCCAGCAGCTTGGCTTCAAGCTCCTATAATTCCCCCCTCCACTTT. Translating it yields CASSLASSSYNSPLHF.

The rearrangement uses TRBV9 and TRBJ2-7, with no clear D. Germline CDR1 is SGDLS and CDR2 is YYNGEE. V dropped 3 bases and J dropped 3 bases, with 19 bases sitting between them. The length of the CDR3 is 16 residues. The CDR3 sequence is CASSATDTVSYYEQYF. As DNA, the CDR3 is TGTGCCAGCAGCGCCACGGATACAGTTTCCTACTACGAGCAGTACTTC.

The V gene is TRBV13, the J gene TRBJ2-3, with TRBD2 as a possible D gene (5 bases). The V gene's germline CDR1 is PRHDT and CDR2 FYEKMQ (reference sequence). The CDR3 runs to 13 residues. The V end was cut by 5 bases, the J end by 3 bases, with 9 bases between. CDR3 region: CASSPGRTDTQYF. CDR3 DNA: TGTGCCAGCAGCCCTGGGAGAACAGATACGCAGTATTTT.

This chain joins TRBV4-1 and TRBJ2-7; TRBD2 aligns across 9 bases. The germline gives CDR1 MGHRA, CDR2 YSYEKL. The CDR3 is 16 amino acids. With V trimmed by 5 bases and J by 3 bases, 11 bases remained unmatched. DNA for the CDR3: TGCGCCAGCAGCGAGGGCGGGGGGGCCTTACTCTACGAGCAGTACTTC. This encodes CASSEGGGALLYEQYF.

The chain combines TRBV5-4 with TRBJ2-3, with D perhaps TRBD2 (5 bases). Germline V gene sequence: CDR1 SGHNT, CDR2 YYREEE (reference sequence). V was clipped by 4 bases and J by 4 bases, with 13 bases between them. The CDR3 extends over 14 amino acids. This CDR3 is CASSVFGNADTQYF. CDR3 sequence (DNA): TGTGCCAGCAGCGTTTTCGGGAACGCAGATACGCAGTATTTT.

The rearrangement uses TRBV21-1 and TRBJ2-1; TRBD2, the D gene given by the table, was not confirmed from the DNA. TRBV21-1 counts as a pseudogene. This CDR3 is 17 amino acids long. The CDR3 coding sequence is TGTGCCAGCAGCGCACTTTGGTACTCAAGCTCCTACAATGAGCAGTTCTTC. It translates to CASSALWYSSSYNEQFF.

The J gene is TRBJ1-5, the V gene TRBV15; D gene uncertain. Trimming pared 1 base from V and 2 bases from J, leaving 9 bases between. CDR3 size: 15 residues. CDR1 and CDR2 from the germline V gene are LNHNV and YYDKDF (reference sequence). The CDR3 bases are TGTGCCACCAGCAGAGGTACTAGGGGCAATCAGCCCCAGCATTTT. This translates into CATSRGTRGNQPQHF.

The gene calls are TRBV9 and TRBJ1-1; D is possibly TRBD1 (5 bases). Germline V gene sequence: CDR1 SGDLS, CDR2 YYNGEE. Trimming shortened V by 3 bases and J by 6 bases, and 12 bases separated the two germline ends. The CDR3 extends over 13 amino acids. The DNA for the CDR3 is TGTGCCAGCAGCGCCGGGGGAATCCCTGAAGCTTTCTTT. Encoded protein: CASSAGGIPEAFF.

The rearrangement joins TRBV2 to TRBJ1-4, with 8 bases identical to TRBD1. Unmatched junction bases numbered 20, after V lost 8 bases and J lost 0 bases. CDR3 length: 20 amino acids. Germline CDR1 is SNHLY and CDR2 is FYNNEI. CDR3 nucleotides: TGTGCCAGCGGGGGGGTGATGGTAGACAGGGGACGATCAACTAATGAAAAACTGTTTTTT. Encoded protein: CASGGVMVDRGRSTNEKLFF.

This chain uses TRBV6-5 with TRBJ2-7; D ambiguous. The V and J ends lost 6 bases and 1 base respectively, with 4 bases between them. CDR1 MNHEY and CDR2 SVGAGI come from the germline V gene. This CDR3 region has 11 residues. The CDR3 sequence: CASRYSYEQYF. The DNA of the CDR3 is TGTGCCAGCAGGTATTCCTACGAGCAGTACTTC.

J is TRBJ2-6 and V is TRBV11-3, with TRBD1 as a possible D gene (6 bases). Germline loops: CDR1 SGHNT, CDR2 YENEEA. Trimming removed 5 bases at V and 4 bases at J, with 12 bases between. This CDR3 spans 15 amino acids. The CDR3 sequence: CASSRGGPGANVLTF. The CDR3 DNA is TGTGCCAGCAGCAGAGGGGGTCCAGGGGCCAACGTCCTGACTTTC.

V usage is TRBV6-1 and J usage is TRBJ2-7; 9 nucleotides align to TRBD1. Germline CDR1 is MNHNS and CDR2 is SASEGT. V lost 0 bases to trimming and J lost 6 bases; unmatched junction nucleotides: 6. The length of the CDR3 is 15 residues. The CDR3 sequence is CASSEAGQGWGEQYF. For the CDR3, the DNA is TGTGCCAGCAGTGAAGCGGGACAGGGTTGGGGCGAGCAGTACTTC.

This chain links TRBV28 with TRBJ2-1; TRBD2 aligns across 7 bases. Germline CDR1 is MDHEN and CDR2 is SYDVKM. V shed 6 bases, J shed 6 bases, and the junction held 2 bases outside the gene matches. This CDR3 spans 12 amino acids. As DNA, the CDR3 is TGTGCCAGCAGGGCGGGGGTCAATGAGCAGTTCTTC. Amino acid sequence: CASRAGVNEQFF. The full variable domain, completed using reference TRBV28 and TRBJ2-1, is DVKVTQSSRYLVKRTGEKVFLECVQDMDHENMFWYRQDPGLGLRLIYFSYDVKMKEKGDIPEGYSVSREKKERFSLILESASTNQTSMYLCASRAGVNEQFFGPGTRLTVL.

The chain joins TRBV2 to TRBJ2-5; D gene ambiguous. Germline V gene data show CDR1 as SNHLY and CDR2 as FYNNEI. Between the trimmed V and J ends, which lost 6 bases and 6 bases, there was a span of 11 bases. The CDR3 sequence is 12 residues long. CDR3 amino acids: CASSFSGQTQYF. For the CDR3, the DNA is TGTGCCAGCAGCTTTAGTGGGCAGACCCAGTACTTC.

The chain is built from TRBV7-9 and TRBJ2-7; 10 bases agree with TRBD1. Germline lookup yields CDR1 SEHNR and CDR2 FQNEAQ (reference sequence). V dropped 6 bases and J dropped 2; count of bases not matched to a gene: 13. This CDR3 has 17 amino acids. This CDR3 is CASSSTPGQGIPYEQYF. For the CDR3, the DNA is TGTGCCAGCAGTAGTACGCCGGGACAGGGGATCCCCTACGAGCAGTACTTC.

This clone was counted between two and nine times. The chain combines TRBV19 with TRBJ2-2; 8 bases fit TRBD2. Germline CDR1 is LNHDA and CDR2 is SQIVND (reference sequence). Unmatched junction bases numbered 4, after V lost 3 bases and J lost 4 bases. This CDR3 has 15 residues. For the CDR3, the DNA is TGTGCCAGTAGTATTGGGACTAGGGGCACCGGGGAGCTGTTTTTT. Residues: CASSIGTRGTGELFF.

Turning to this clone: An end of the junction differs from the germline gene, which may be a read error. This chain joins TRBV4-3 and TRBJ1-6; 8 bases match TRBD1. Germline V gene data show CDR1 as LGHNA and CDR2 as YSLEER. The CDR3 contains 15 residues. The CDR3: CASSRETGVDSPLHF. The CDR3 nucleotides are TGCGCCAGCAGCCGGGAGACAGGGGTAGATTCCCCCCTCCACTTT.

This chain connects TRBV11-2 to TRBJ2-5; D possibly corresponds to TRBD1 (5 bases). The CDR3 runs 16 residues. The germline gives CDR1 SGHAT, CDR2 FQNNGV. V was shortened by 1 base and J by 2 bases, with 14 bases between the two germline ends. CDR3 in amino acids: CASSLVKGVGQETQYF. DNA of the CDR3: TGTGCCAGCAGCTTAGTTAAAGGGGTCGGACAAGAGACCCAGTACTTC.

The chain's CDR3 is CASSSYRGSAVKAFF. CDR3 bases: TGTGCCAGCAGCTCCTACAGGGGAAGTGCGGTAAAAGCTTTCTTT. V usage is TRBV7-2 and J usage is TRBJ1-1; 7 positions agree with TRBD1. CDR3 length equals 15 residues. V was pared by 4 bases and J by 9 bases, with 14 bases of the junction left unmatched. Germline assignment: CDR1 SGHTA and CDR2 FQGNSA. Filled out from reference TRBV7-2 and TRBJ1-1, the complete variable domain reads GAGVSQSPSNKVTEKGKDVELRCDPISGHTALYWYRQSLGQGLEFLIYFQGNSAPDKSGLPSDRFSAERTGGSVSTLTIQRTQQEDSAVYLCASSSYRGSAVKAFFGQGTRLTVV.

The chain recombines TRBV7-9 with TRBJ2-7; D unclear. This CDR3 spans 13 amino acids. Trimming left V 0 bases short and J 0 bases short, with 3 bases between. Germline CDR1 is SEHNR and CDR2 is FQNEAQ (reference sequence). The DNA of the CDR3 is TGTGCCAGCAGCTTAGCGAGCTCCTACGAGCAGTACTTC. This encodes CASSLASSYEQYF.

This clone was picked up a small number of times. This rearrangement joins TRBV9 to TRBJ1-4; the D is unclear. Trimming left V 4 bases short and J 8 bases short, with 21 bases between. Germline CDR1 and CDR2: SGDLS and YYNGEE. The CDR3 sequence is 16 residues long. CDR3 sequence (DNA): TGTGCCAGCAGCTCCCGTTGGGGAGGGTTTGAGGAAAAACTGTTTTTT. This codes for CASSSRWGGFEEKLFF. The full variable domain, with the rest looked up from reference TRBV9 and TRBJ1-4, is DSGVTQTPKHLITATGQRVTLRCSPRSGDLSVYWYQQSLDQGLQFLIQYYNGEERAKGNILERFSAQQFPDLHSELNLSSLELGDSALYFCASSSRWGGFEEKLFFGSGTQLSVL.